The clone carrying this T cell receptor (beta chain) is classed as medium-sized (0.01 to 0.1%). Its matching antigen is unknown. This sample was taken from a study of metastatic and nonmetastatic thyroid tumors. In the original workflow: Clinicopathological groups of papillary thyroid cancer showed CDR3 differences that were used to build a distant-metastasis classifier. TCRdb called clones again from the PCR reads with MiXCR. V and J calls and clone size were set by TCRdb, not the authors. Here the sample spans about 20,000 clones, around a third being singletons. V was shortened by 4 bases and J by 0 bases, with 3 bases between the two germline ends. The germline gives CDR1 KGHDR, CDR2 SFDVKD. The CDR3 is made up of 14 amino acids. Not a single patient had been given any form of treatment at any point before undergoing thyroid surgery. Overall study results and limits: In blood and tumor, TCR beta diversity was reportedly significantly higher in malignant thyroid tumors than in benign nodules.

The J gene is TRBJ2-6, the V gene TRBV24-1; D not resolved. Input material: blood. The source of this sequence is a female donor with papillary thyroid cancer or a benign thyroid nodule (not recorded which). Some clones in this sample may be carry-over from other donors' samples. The CDR3, as DNA: TGTGCCACCAGTGAGGACTCTGGGGCCAACGTCCTGACTTTC. Translated, it gives CATSEDSGANVLTF.